The rows below give T cell receptor beta chains drawn from one sample of a study of CD8 T cells in Susac syndrome. TCRdb redid the calling of the immunoSEQ multiplex PCR reads with MiXCR, one entry per CDR3 protein. The sample contains about 290,000 distinct CDR3 sequences, about 91% of which appear only once. The sample was CD8+ T cells from PBMCs. The receptors stem from a human donor with multiple sclerosis. The CDR3 runs from the conserved cysteine through the conserved F or W. Fields, in order: clone size, V gene, J gene, D gene, CDR3 DNA, CDR3 protein. A D gene is named only where the DNA matches it firmly. Clone size is given for some rows only: seen once, a few or many times, or a class if the clone is expanded.

.	TRBV2	TRBJ2-2	.	TGTGCCAGCAGAGAAGGGGCGGCCACCGGGGAGCTGTTTTTT	CASREGAATGELFF
.	TRBV30	TRBJ2-7	.	TGTGCCTGGAGTCAGACAGGCGAAAGCTCCTACGAGCAGTACTTC	CAWSQTGESSYEQYF
.	TRBV19	TRBJ1-2	.	TGTGCCAGTAGTATAGAAGTACGATTTCCTGGCTACACCTTC	CASSIEVRFPGYTF
.	TRBV6-2/TRBV6-3	TRBJ2-1	.	TGTGCCAGCAGTTACCCTGACAATGAGCAGTTCTTC	CASSYPDNEQFF
.	TRBV29-1	TRBJ2-3	.	TGCAGCGTTGAAGTGTGGACTGATGCTAGCACAGATACGCAGTATTTT	CSVEVWTDASTDTQYF
.	TRBV30	TRBJ2-2	.	TGTGCCTGGAGTGTACTAGGGGAGGACACCGGGGAGCTGTTTTTT	CAWSVLGEDTGELFF
.	TRBV30	TRBJ2-2	.	TGTGCCTGGAGTTTCTTCGACCGCGGGGAGCTGTTTTTT	CAWSFFDRGELFF
.	TRBV9	TRBJ2-1	.	TGTGCCAGCAGCGTAGTGGGTTCCCCCCACAATGAGCAGTTCTTC	CASSVVGSPHNEQFF
.	TRBV12-3/TRBV12-4	TRBJ2-7	.	TGTGCCAGCAGCCTGTCCTGGGCCGAGCAGTACTTC	CASSLSWAEQYF
.	TRBV9	TRBJ2-7	.	TGTGCCAGCAGCTCCGGACAGAGCTCCTACGAGCAGTACTTC	CASSSGQSSYEQYF
once	TRBV12-3/TRBV12-4	TRBJ1-5	TRBD1	TGTGCCAGCAGTCCCCCCGTAAACAGGGGAAGCGTTGAGCCCCAGCATTTT	CASSPPVNRGSVEPQHF
.	TRBV20-1	TRBJ2-1	.	TGCAGTGCTGGCTGGGGTAAAAACAATGAGCAGTTCTTC	CSAGWGKNNEQFF
.	TRBV9	TRBJ1-2	.	TGTGCCAGCAGCGTTCAGACTAACTATGGCTACACCTTC	CASSVQTNYGYTF
.	TRBV20-1	TRBJ1-1	.	TGCAGTGCTAGAGAGCCGGTAAAGGCAGCTTTCTTT	CSAREPVKAAFF
once	TRBV27	TRBJ2-5	.	TGTGCCAGCACCACGCAGGGGGAGACCCAGTACTTC	CASTTQGETQYF
.	TRBV19	TRBJ2-1	.	TGTGCCAGTAGTATGTCCCCCTTTTCCTACAATGAGCAGTTCTTC	CASSMSPFSYNEQFF
.	TRBV12-3/TRBV12-4	TRBJ2-5	.	TGTGCCAGCAGTTTAGGCGCGGGGGAGACCCAGTACTTC	CASSLGAGETQYF
.	TRBV4-3	TRBJ2-7	.	TGCGCCAGCAGCCAAGCGGCCAGCTCCTACGAGCAGTACTTC	CASSQAASSYEQYF
.	TRBV24-1	TRBJ1-2	TRBD1	TGTGCCACCAGTGAGCCCGGACAGGCGGATTGGGGCTACACCTTC	CATSEPGQADWGYTF
.	TRBV15	TRBJ1-2	TRBD1	TGTGCCACCAGCATTGGACAGGGCAGTGGCTACACCTTC	CATSIGQGSGYTF
.	TRBV20-1	TRBJ2-7	.	TGCAGTGCTAGCCCCTCACAGGGTCACGAGCAGTACTTC	CSASPSQGHEQYF
.	TRBV20-1	TRBJ2-4	.	TGCAGTGCTAGAGTGCCCCTAGCCCTGGCCAAAAACATTCAGTACTTC	CSARVPLALAKNIQYF
.	TRBV25-1	TRBJ2-5	TRBD1	TGTGCCAGCAGTGGGACAGGGGAGTGGGAGACCCAGTACTTC	CASSGTGEWETQYF
.	TRBV19	TRBJ2-3	.	TGTGCCAGTAGTATCGAGGGCCCCTTCACAGATACGCAGTATTTT	CASSIEGPFTDTQYF
.	TRBV19	TRBJ1-4	TRBD1	TGTGCCAGTAGTGCGCAGGGGGGTGAAAAACTGTTTTTT	CASSAQGGEKLFF
.	TRBV12-3/TRBV12-4	TRBJ2-7	.	TGTGCCAGCAGTTTTGCGGGATCGAGCGAGCAGTACTTC	CASSFAGSSEQYF
.	TRBV27	TRBJ2-1	TRBD1	TGTGCCAGCAGTCACGGGACAGGGGCTACCAATGAGCAGTTCTTC	CASSHGTGATNEQFF
.	TRBV9	TRBJ2-1	.	TGTGCCAGCAGCGTAGGGGGCCTCGGTGAGCAGTTCTTC	CASSVGGLGEQFF
.	TRBV29-1	TRBJ2-5	.	TGCAGCGTTGAAGATCCATCCGACCAAGAGACCCAGTACTTC	CSVEDPSDQETQYF
.	TRBV7-3	TRBJ2-2	TRBD1	TGTGCCAGCAGCGATCAACTTGGACAGGGGAGCACCGGGGAGCTGTTTTTT	CASSDQLGQGSTGELFF
.	TRBV11-2	TRBJ2-3	.	TGTGCCAGCAGCTCGGGGGCTACTAGCACAGATACGCAGTATTTT	CASSSGATSTDTQYF
.	TRBV6-2/TRBV6-3	TRBJ2-3	.	TGTGCCAGCAGCGGTGGCCGGGACGCCACAGATACGCAGTATTTT	CASSGGRDATDTQYF
.	TRBV7-8	TRBJ2-1	TRBD2	TGTGCCAGCAGCGTAGAGATCGGACTAGCGGACTACAATGAGCAGTTCTTC	CASSVEIGLADYNEQFF
.	TRBV20-1	TRBJ2-3	TRBD2	TGCAGTGCTAGAGGACTAGCGGCCAGCACAGATACGCAGTATTTT	CSARGLAASTDTQYF
.	TRBV9	TRBJ2-1	.	TGTGCCAGCAGCGTAGACATGACCTCAGATGGTCTGTTCTTC	CASSVDMTSDGLFF
.	TRBV20-1	TRBJ1-5	.	TGCAGTGCTAGTCCAGGGCCCTATAGCAATCAGCCCCAGCATTTT	CSASPGPYSNQPQHF
once	TRBV3-1	TRBJ2-1	TRBD2	TGTGCCAGCAGCTTTTCCGGGACTATTTACAATGAGCAGTTCTTC	CASSFSGTIYNEQFF
.	TRBV28	TRBJ1-5	.	TGTGCCAGCACGGAAGGGTTTCAGCCCCAGCATTTT	CASTEGFQPQHF
.	TRBV12-3/TRBV12-4	TRBJ2-7	.	TGTGCCAGCAGTTTAACGGGTCCTGCCTACGAGCAGTACTTC	CASSLTGPAYEQYF
.	TRBV18	TRBJ2-7	.	TGTGCCAGCTCACTTGCCACCCCTGTCCTGCCCTACGAGCAGTACTTC	CASSLATPVLPYEQYF
.	TRBV29-1	TRBJ2-3	.	TGCAGCGTCTGGTGTCAAGCGGAGGTAGAGTGGGGTTGTGCAGATACGCAGTATTTT	CSVWCQAEVEWGCADTQYF
.	TRBV13	TRBJ1-4	.	TGTGCCAGCCGGCGAGGGACAACGGATGAAAAACTGTTTTTT	CASRRGTTDEKLFF
once	TRBV7-6	TRBJ2-7	TRBD1	TGTGCCAGCAGCTTAGAGACAGGGATTGAGCAGTACTTC	CASSLETGIEQYF
.	TRBV30	TRBJ2-1	TRBD2	TGTGCCTGGAGTGCTAGCGGGGGAAGGTACAATGAGCAGTTCTTC	CAWSASGGRYNEQFF